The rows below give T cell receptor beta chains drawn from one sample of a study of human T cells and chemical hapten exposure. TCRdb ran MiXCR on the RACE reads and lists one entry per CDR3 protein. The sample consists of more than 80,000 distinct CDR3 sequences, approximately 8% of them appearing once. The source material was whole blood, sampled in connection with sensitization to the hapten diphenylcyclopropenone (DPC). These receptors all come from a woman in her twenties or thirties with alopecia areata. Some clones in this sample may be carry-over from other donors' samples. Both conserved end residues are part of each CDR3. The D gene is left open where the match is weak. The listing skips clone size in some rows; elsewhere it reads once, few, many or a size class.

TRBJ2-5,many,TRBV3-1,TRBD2,TGTGCCAGCAGCCAAGGGGGGACTAGCGGGGGGGCGGAGACCCAGTACTTC,CASSQGGTSGGAETQYF
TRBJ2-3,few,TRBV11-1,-,TGTGCCAGCAGCTCCTCCGTTGGGGCTGGGACCCCAAGGAGTGGAGATACGCAGTATTTT,CASSSSVGAGTPRSGDTQYF
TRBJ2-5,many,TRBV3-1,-,TGTGCCAGCAGCCCCGGGGCTCGGGAGACCCAGTACTTC,CASSPGARETQYF
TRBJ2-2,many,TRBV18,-,TGTGCCAGCCCGGACAGGAACACCGGGGAGCTGTTTTTT,CASPDRNTGELFF
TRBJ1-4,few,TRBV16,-,TGTGCCAGCAGCCAATTGGCATCTGAAAAACTGTTTTTT,CASSQLASEKLFF
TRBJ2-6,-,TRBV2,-,TGTGCCAGCATGAGCTCGGGCGTCGCTGGGGCCAACGTCCTGACTTTC,CASMSSGVAGANVLTF
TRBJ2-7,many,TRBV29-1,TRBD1,TGCAGCGTTGAAGTAGGGGCAGGGGGAGAGCAGTACTTC,CSVEVGAGGEQYF
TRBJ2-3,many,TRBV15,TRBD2,TGTGCCACCAGCAGAGAGTTCACTAGCGTAACAGATACGCAGTATTTT,CATSREFTSVTDTQYF
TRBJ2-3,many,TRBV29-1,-,TGCAGCGTTGATGGCTACCTAGCAACAGATACGCAGTATTTT,CSVDGYLATDTQYF
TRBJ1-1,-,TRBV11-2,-,TGTGCCAGCAGCTTAGATGAAGCTTTCTTT,CASSLDEAFF
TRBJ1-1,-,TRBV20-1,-,TGCAGTGCTAGTAGAGAGGCGGACACTGAAGCTTTCTTT,CSASREADTEAFF
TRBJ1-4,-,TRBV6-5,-,TGTGCCAGCAGTACGCTCTCGGAAAAACTGTTTTTT,CASSTLSEKLFF
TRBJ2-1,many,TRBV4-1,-,TGCGCCAGCAGCTACGGGACTGGCTACAATGAGCAGTTCTTC,CASSYGTGYNEQFF
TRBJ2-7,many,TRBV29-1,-,TGCAGCGTTGAAGGGACGGGGCCCACCTACGAGCAGTACTTC,CSVEGTGPTYEQYF